This TCR beta chain was obtained from a study of T cell repertoires in cytomegalovirus infection. With respect to this clonotype: Its target is not known.

This CDR3 contains 14 residues. CDR1 is SNHLY and CDR2 is FYNNEI in the germline V gene. V lost 8 bases to trimming and J lost 8 bases; unmatched junction nucleotides: 13. Each CDR3 protein gets one entry after TCRdb re-called the reads with MiXCR. The repertoire holds about 830,000 distinct CDR3 sequences, 30% to 35% seen once, with over 10% in the top ten. This chain joins TRBV2 and TRBJ1-2; 8 bases map to TRBD1. Here the sequenced sample was cultured CD8+ T cells from PBMCs, taken from culture after CMV antigen stimulation. The clonotype comes from a human donor in good health (CMV status not recorded). Some clones in this sample may be carry-over from other donors' samples. The DNA for the CDR3 is TGTGCCAGCCGAGACGGACAGGGCGAGGGAGGCTACACCTTC. Amino acid sequence: CASRDGQGEGGYTF.